The 8 T cell receptor beta chains below were found in one sample sequenced in a study of control samples from healthy donors and cancer patients. The protocol was immunoSEQ multiplex PCR, while the TCRdb copy is restricted to in-frame clones and leaves out a portion. The sample records 150,000 to 180,000 clones, approximately 93% being singletons. What was sequenced was blood. The receptor set was obtained from a man aged 35 to 55 in good health.

The genes are TRBV10-3 and TRBJ1-2; 10 nucleotides align to TRBD1. V trimming: 8 bases; J trimming: 3 bases; junction bases outside the gene matches: 9. From germline, CDR1 is ENHRY and CDR2 SYGVKD. There are 15 residues in the CDR3. The CDR3 is CAIRRDRGSDYGYTF. DNA for the CDR3: TGTGCCATCCGCCGGGACAGGGGTTCGGACTATGGCTACACCTTC.

The J gene is TRBJ2-7, the V gene TRBV30, with 7 bases identical to TRBD1. V was clipped by 6 bases and J by 7 bases; unmatched bases: 12. The CDR3 is made up of 13 amino acids. From germline, CDR1 is GTSNPN and CDR2 SVGIG (reference sequence). CDR3 nucleotides: TGTGCCTGCAACAGGGGCTCCCCGAGGGAGCAGTACTTC. Translation: CACNRGSPREQYF.

In its sample, this clone was seen once. The chain combines TRBV6-6 with TRBJ1-6, with a tentative D call TRBD1 (6 bases). V gave up 4 bases and J gave up 7 bases, with 14 bases separating them. This CDR3 is built from 15 residues. The germline V gene encodes CDR1 MNHNY and CDR2 SVGAGI (reference sequence). This CDR3 is CASSSHRQGNSPLHF. The CDR3 DNA reads TGTGCCAGCAGTTCCCACCGGCAGGGGAATTCACCCCTCCACTTT.

This clone occurred a few times. The genes are TRBV3-1 (or the pseudogene TRBV3-2) and TRBJ1-1, with D perhaps matching TRBD1 (6 bases). CDR3 length: 16 residues. Germline CDR1 is LGHDT and CDR2 is YNNKEL (reference sequence). V was pared by 8 bases and J by 6 bases, with 25 bases between. CDR3 loop: CASERETGRGWAEAFF. As DNA, the CDR3 is TGTGCCAGCGAGAGGGAGACAGGTAGGGGTTGGGCTGAAGCTTTCTTT.

For this clone: Other DNA variants within this sample encode the same CDR3. The chain carries TRBV6-5 and TRBJ2-7; 8 bases map to TRBD2. In germline, CDR1 is MNHEY, CDR2 SVGAGI. The CDR3 length is 15 residues. Trimming removed 0 bases from V and 3 bases from J; junction bases left unmatched: 4. The CDR3 DNA follows: TGTGCCAGCAGTTACTCAGGCCGGGGGGGCTACGAGCAGTACTTC. It encodes CASSYSGRGGYEQYF.

The rearrangement links TRBV6-6 to TRBJ2-5; D may be TRBD1 (6 bases). The germline V gene encodes CDR1 MNHNY and CDR2 SVGAGI (reference sequence). CDR3 size: 14 residues. Trimming took 5 bases from V and 2 from J, leaving 12 bases between them. CDR3 sequence (DNA): TGTGCCAGCAGTAGGGTACAGGGTCAAGAGACCCAGTACTTC. Its protein product is CASSRVQGQETQYF.

This chain connects TRBV18 to TRBJ1-1; D may be TRBD1 (5 bases). The germline CDR1 and CDR2 sequences are KGHSH and LQKENI. The CDR3 extends over 14 amino acids. Trimming cost V 2 bases and J 0 bases, with 7 bases left between them. The CDR3 nucleotides are TGTGCCAGCTCACCAGGCAGGGTGAACACTGAAGCTTTCTTT. It yields the protein CASSPGRVNTEAFF.

This clone was seen a single time. The chain couples TRBV10-3 to TRBJ1-2; D is unclear. The ends were cut back, 8 bases at V and 0 bases at J, with 22 bases in the middle. The germline V gene encodes CDR1 ENHRY and CDR2 SYGVKD. The length of the CDR3 is 17 residues. The CDR3 region is CAIPSSGSGSANYGYTF. As DNA, the CDR3 is TGTGCCATCCCCTCTTCGGGGTCCGGGTCAGCTAACTATGGCTACACCTTC.